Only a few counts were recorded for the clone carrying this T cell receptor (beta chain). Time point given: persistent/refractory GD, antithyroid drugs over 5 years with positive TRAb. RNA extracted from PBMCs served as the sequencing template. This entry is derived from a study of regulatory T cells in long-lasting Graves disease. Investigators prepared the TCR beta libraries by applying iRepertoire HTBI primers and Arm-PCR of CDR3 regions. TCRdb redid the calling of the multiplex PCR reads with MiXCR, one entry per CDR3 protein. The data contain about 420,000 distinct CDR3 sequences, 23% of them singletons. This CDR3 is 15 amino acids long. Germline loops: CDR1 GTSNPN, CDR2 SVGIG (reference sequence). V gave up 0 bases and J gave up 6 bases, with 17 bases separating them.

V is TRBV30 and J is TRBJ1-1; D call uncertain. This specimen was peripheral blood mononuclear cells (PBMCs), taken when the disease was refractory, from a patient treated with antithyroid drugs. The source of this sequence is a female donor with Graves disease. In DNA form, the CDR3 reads TGTGCCTGGAGTGTACTCAAGGGTCGGGAAGCTGAAGCTTTCTTT. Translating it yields CAWSVLKGREAEAFF. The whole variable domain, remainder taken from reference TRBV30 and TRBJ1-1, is SQTIHQWPATLVQPVGSPLSLECTVEGTSNPNLYWYRQAAGRGLQLLFYSVGIGQISSEVPQNLSASRPQDRQFILSSKKLLLSDSGFYLCAWSVLKGREAEAFFGQGTRLTVV.